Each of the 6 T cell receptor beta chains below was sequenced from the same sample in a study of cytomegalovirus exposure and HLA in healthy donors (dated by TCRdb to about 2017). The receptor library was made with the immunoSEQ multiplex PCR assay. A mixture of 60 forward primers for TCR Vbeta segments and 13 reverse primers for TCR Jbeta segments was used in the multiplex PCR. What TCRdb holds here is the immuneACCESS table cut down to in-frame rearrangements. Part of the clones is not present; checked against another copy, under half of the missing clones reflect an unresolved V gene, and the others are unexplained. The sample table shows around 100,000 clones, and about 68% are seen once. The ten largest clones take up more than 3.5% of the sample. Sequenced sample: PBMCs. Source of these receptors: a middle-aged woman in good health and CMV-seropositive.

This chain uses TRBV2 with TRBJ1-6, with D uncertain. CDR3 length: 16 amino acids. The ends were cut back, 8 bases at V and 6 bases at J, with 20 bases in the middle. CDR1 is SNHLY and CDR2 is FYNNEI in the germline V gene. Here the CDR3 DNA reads TGTGCCAGCTCCCAAGCCTCCGGGATTGGTAATTCACCCCTCCACTTT. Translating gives CASSQASGIGNSPLHF.

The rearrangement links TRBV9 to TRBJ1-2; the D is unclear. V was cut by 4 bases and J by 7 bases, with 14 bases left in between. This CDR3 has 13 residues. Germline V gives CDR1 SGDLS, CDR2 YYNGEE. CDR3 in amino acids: CASSYTSSSGYTF. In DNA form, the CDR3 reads TGTGCCAGCAGCTATACCTCCAGTTCTGGCTACACCTTC.

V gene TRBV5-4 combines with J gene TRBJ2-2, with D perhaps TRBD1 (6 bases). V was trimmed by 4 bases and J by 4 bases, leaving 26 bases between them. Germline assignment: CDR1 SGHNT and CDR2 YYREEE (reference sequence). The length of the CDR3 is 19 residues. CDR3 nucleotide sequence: TGTGCCAGCAGCCCAATCAAGTCCTTGGGGGCTCGGTTCACCGGGGAGCTGTTTTTT. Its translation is CASSPIKSLGARFTGELFF. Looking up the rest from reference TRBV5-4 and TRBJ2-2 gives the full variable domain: ETGVTQSPTHLIKTRGQQVTLRCSSQSGHNTVSWYQQALGQGPQFIFQYYREEENGRGNFPPRFSGLQFPNYSSELNVNALELDDSALYLCASSPIKSLGARFTGELFFGEGSRLTVL.

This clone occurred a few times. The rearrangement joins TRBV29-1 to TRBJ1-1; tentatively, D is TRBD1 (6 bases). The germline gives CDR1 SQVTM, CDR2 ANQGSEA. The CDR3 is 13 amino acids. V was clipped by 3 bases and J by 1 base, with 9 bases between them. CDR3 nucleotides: TGCAGCGTTGACGGGGGGCGGAACACTGAAGCTTTCTTT. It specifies CSVDGGRNTEAFF.

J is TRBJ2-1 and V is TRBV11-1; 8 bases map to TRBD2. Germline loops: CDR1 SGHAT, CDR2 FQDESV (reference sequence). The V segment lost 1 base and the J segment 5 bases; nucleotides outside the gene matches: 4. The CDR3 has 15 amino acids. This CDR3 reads CASSLGSGADNEQFF. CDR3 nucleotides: TGTGCCAGCAGCTTAGGTAGCGGGGCCGACAATGAGCAGTTCTTC.

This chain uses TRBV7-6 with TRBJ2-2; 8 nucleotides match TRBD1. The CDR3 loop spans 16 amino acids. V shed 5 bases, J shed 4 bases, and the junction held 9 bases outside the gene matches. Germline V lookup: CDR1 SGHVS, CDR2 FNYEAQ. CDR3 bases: TGTGCCAGCAGCCCCCGACAGGGGCGTTCCACCGGGGAGCTGTTTTTT. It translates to CASSPRQGRSTGELFF.